These 26 T cell receptor beta chains share one sample of origin, sequenced in a study of blood T cell repertoires in COVID-19. The assay was immunoSEQ multiplex PCR, and TCRdb's table has in-frame clones only and misses some. Among hundreds of thousands of clones, 70% to 90% were seen once, and the ten largest hold 0.8% to 0.85%. The sequencing sample was made of peripheral blood. The receptors shown here come from a man between 18 and 29 years old with COVID-19, enrolled during active disease.

This clone showed up just once. The chain couples TRBV19 to TRBJ1-2, with TRBD1 identical over 12 bases. This CDR3 is built from 15 residues. After removal of 3 bases from V and 3 bases from J, the junction contained 2 bases not matched to a gene. CDR1 and CDR2 from the germline V gene are LNHDA and SQIVND (reference sequence). CDR3 loop: CASSMGQGAYYGYTF. DNA of the CDR3: TGTGCCAGTAGTATGGGACAGGGGGCCTACTATGGCTACACCTTC.

V and J are TRBV6-5 and TRBJ2-7, with 10 bases matching TRBD2. CDR1 is MNHEY and CDR2 is SVGAGI in the germline V gene. V was clipped by 8 bases and J by 3 bases; unmatched bases: 4. This CDR3 comprises 13 residues. The CDR3 bases are TGTGCCAGCGTTTCTAGCGGGAGCTACGAGCAGTACTTC. This translates into CASVSSGSYEQYF.

This chain uses TRBV24-1 with TRBJ1-2, with 8 bases aligning to TRBD1. The CDR3 length is 14 residues. With V trimmed by 5 bases and J by 2 bases, 3 bases remained unmatched. Germline V gives CDR1 KGHDR, CDR2 SFDVKD. The CDR3 sequence: CATSGDRRNYGYTF. DNA for the CDR3: TGTGCCACCAGTGGGGACAGGAGGAACTATGGCTACACCTTC.

This clone came up once. The CDR3 DNA follows: TGTGCCAGCAGCGTAGGTGGGGGCGACTACTACGAGCAGTACTTC. The encoded protein is CASSVGGGDYYEQYF. The chain combines TRBV9 with TRBJ2-7; TRBD1 is a possible D gene (6 bases). V dropped 0 bases and J dropped 3 bases, with 13 bases sitting between them. The CDR3 runs to 15 residues. The germline V gene has CDR1 SGDLS and CDR2 YYNGEE. The full variable domain, completed using reference TRBV9 and TRBJ2-7, is DSGVTQTPKHLITATGQRVTLRCSPRSGDLSVYWYQQSLDQGLQFLIQYYNGEERAKGNILERFSAQQFPDLHSELNLSSLELGDSALYFCASSVGGGDYYEQYFGPGTRLTVT.

The chain carries TRBV9 and TRBJ2-7; D may be TRBD2 (6 bases). CDR3 length equals 15 residues. The germline gives CDR1 SGDLS, CDR2 YYNGEE. V dropped 3 bases and J dropped 2 bases, with 15 bases sitting between them. In DNA, the CDR3 is TGTGCCAGCAGCGGAGGGACTTCAACGGCCTACGAGCAGTACTTC. It codes for CASSGGTSTAYEQYF.

This sequence joins TRBV7-8 and TRBJ2-1; 8 positions match TRBD2. Trimming at V came to 0 bases and at J to 4 bases, leaving 2 bases not matched to a gene. This CDR3 is 15 amino acids long. CDR1 and CDR2 from the germline V gene are SGHVS and FQNEAQ. In nucleotides, the CDR3 is TGTGCCAGCAGCTTAGCCGGGACTAGATACAATGAGCAGTTCTTC. Protein sequence: CASSLAGTRYNEQFF.

This rearrangement joins TRBV7-8 to TRBJ2-4; D is perhaps TRBD2 (5 bases). This CDR3 spans 14 amino acids. Germline loops: CDR1 SGHVS, CDR2 FQNEAQ. V gave up 2 bases and J gave up 3 bases, with 8 bases separating them. For the CDR3, the DNA is TGTGCCAGCAGCTTACCCGGAGGCAAAAACATTCAGTACTTC. This codes for CASSLPGGKNIQYF. The full variable domain, rest sourced from reference TRBV7-8 and TRBJ2-4, is GAGVSQSPRYKVAKRGQDVALRCDPISGHVSLFWYQQALGQGPEFLTYFQNEAQLDKSGLPSDRFFAERPEGSVSTLKIQRTQQEDSAVYLCASSLPGGKNIQYFGAGTRLSVL.

CDR3 residues: CASSPRLPTGELFF. DNA of the CDR3: TGTGCCAGCAGCCCCAGGCTTCCCACCGGGGAGCTGTTTTTT. V usage is TRBV7-6 and J usage is TRBJ2-2, with no clear D. Between the trimmed V and J ends, which lost 5 bases and 4 bases, there was a span of 11 bases. CDR3 size: 14 residues. Germline values: CDR1 SGHVS, CDR2 FNYEAQ. Full variable domain (outside the CDR3, taken from reference TRBV7-6 and TRBJ2-2): GAGVSQSPRYKVTKRGQDVALRCDPISGHVSLYWYRQALGQGPEFLTYFNYEAQQDKSGLPNDRFSAERPEGSISTLTIQRTEQRDSAMYRCASSPRLPTGELFFGEGSRLTVL.

V and J are TRBV5-1 and TRBJ2-1, with D maybe TRBD2 (6 bases). Germline assignment: CDR1 SGHRS and CDR2 YFSETQ. The CDR3 covers 15 residues. Trimming removed 2 bases at V and 9 bases at J, with 18 bases between. The CDR3 region has the DNA TGCGCCAGCAGCTTCGGATGGGACTCCCAGAGTGAGCAGTTCTTC. It encodes CASSFGWDSQSEQFF.

This chain connects TRBV11-2 to TRBJ1-2, with a possible D match to TRBD1 (6 bases). V lost 2 bases and J 6 bases, leaving 13 bases between the germline ends. This CDR3 has 14 amino acids. Germline values: CDR1 SGHAT, CDR2 FQNNGV. CDR3: CASSLFGDTNGYTF. The CDR3 DNA reads as TGTGCCAGCAGCTTATTTGGGGACACCAATGGCTACACCTTC.

V is TRBV7-2 and J is TRBJ1-2, with no clear D. Germline lookup yields CDR1 SGHTA and CDR2 FQGNSA. This CDR3 comprises 12 residues. Trimming took 1 base from V and 6 from J, leaving 6 bases between them. The CDR3 reads CASSLEGDGYTF. The CDR3 DNA sequence: TGTGCCAGCAGCTTAGAGGGAGATGGCTACACCTTC. The whole variable domain, filled in from reference TRBV7-2 and TRBJ1-2, reads GAGVSQSPSNKVTEKGKDVELRCDPISGHTALYWYRQSLGQGLEFLIYFQGNSAPDKSGLPSDRFSAERTGGSVSTLTIQRTQQEDSAVYLCASSLEGDGYTFGSGTRLTVV.

The chain recombines TRBV11-2 with TRBJ1-2; D gene unclear. The germline V gene has CDR1 SGHAT and CDR2 FQNNGV. CDR3 size: 13 residues. V was cut by 0 bases and J by 4 bases, with 6 bases left in between. The DNA for the CDR3 is TGTGCCAGCAGCTTAGAAGCGGCCTATGGCTACACCTTC. This codes for CASSLEAAYGYTF.

The rearrangement joins TRBV9 to TRBJ1-6, with TRBD1 as a possible D gene (5 bases). CDR1 is SGDLS, CDR2 YYNGEE, per germline. V was clipped by 0 bases and J by 16 bases, with 20 bases between them. There are 15 residues in the CDR3. The CDR3 spells CASSVVGQGAVSLHF. DNA for the CDR3: TGTGCCAGCAGCGTAGTCGGACAAGGGGCCGTATCTCTCCACTTT.

The rearrangement links TRBV19 to TRBJ1-5; TRBD1 agrees at 7 bases. V shed 5 bases and J 3 bases; nucleotides not matched to a gene: 10. This CDR3 comprises 16 residues. Per germline, CDR1 LNHDA and CDR2 SQIVND (reference sequence). This CDR3 is CASSHNNRGINQPQHF. CDR3 DNA: TGTGCCAGTAGTCATAATAACAGGGGAATCAATCAGCCCCAGCATTTT.

The chain has TRBV5-4 and TRBJ2-3; 9 nucleotides match TRBD1. The CDR3 sequence is 16 residues long. J gave up 2 bases and V 4 bases, and 8 bases lay outside the gene matches. CDR1 and CDR2 from the germline V gene are SGHNT and YYREEE (reference sequence). In DNA, the CDR3 is TGTGCCAGCAGCCAGGGGGGACAGGGTATCACAGATACGCAGTATTTT. As protein: CASSQGGQGITDTQYF.

The CDR3 loop is CASSEALEGGNTIYF. DNA for the CDR3: TGTGCCAGCAGTGAAGCGCTGGAGGGCGGAAACACCATATATTTT. This chain joins TRBV6-1 and TRBJ1-3; D gene uncertain. Trimming removed 0 bases at V and 4 bases at J, with 10 bases between. The CDR3 runs 15 residues. CDR1 and CDR2 (germline): MNHNS, SASEGT.

V is TRBV5-1 and J is TRBJ2-1, with TRBD2 identical over 13 bases. Germline assignment: CDR1 SGHRS and CDR2 YFSETQ. The J segment lost 7 bases and the V segment lost 3 bases, leaving 4 bases of the junction unmatched. CDR3 length equals 15 residues. The DNA for the CDR3 is TGCGCCAGCAGCTCGGGACTAGCGGGAACTAATGAGCAGTTCTTC. Its translation is CASSSGLAGTNEQFF. Combining the CDR3 with reference TRBV5-1 and TRBJ2-1 gives the whole variable domain KAGVTQTPRYLIKTRGQQVTLSCSPISGHRSVSWYQQTPGQGLQFLFEYFSETQRNKGNFPGRFSGRQFSNSRSEMNVSTLELGDSALYLCASSSGLAGTNEQFFGPGTRLTVL.

V gene TRBV5-4 combines with J gene TRBJ2-7; 9 bases line up with TRBD1. V lost 4 bases and J lost 2; bases outside the gene matches: 10. This CDR3 is 16 amino acids long. CDR1 and CDR2 (germline): SGHNT, YYREEE (reference sequence). CDR3: CASSPVGDRVTYEQYF. Written as DNA, the CDR3 is TGTGCCAGCAGCCCGGTGGGGGACAGGGTCACCTACGAGCAGTACTTC.

The chain combines TRBV9 with TRBJ2-5, with TRBD2 matching over 12 bases. The V segment lost 4 bases and the J segment 5 bases; nucleotides outside the gene matches: 12. CDR1 and CDR2 (germline): SGDLS, YYNGEE. This CDR3 is 17 amino acids long. CDR3 sequence (DNA): TGTGCCAGCAGCCCGGGGGCTAGCGGGGGGGCTGGGGAGACCCAGTACTTC. Protein product: CASSPGASGGAGETQYF.

This chain links TRBV28 with TRBJ1-2, with D maybe TRBD1 (5 bases). This CDR3 region has 12 residues. Trimming stripped 2 bases from V and 5 bases from J, with 6 bases between. Germline CDR1 MDHEN, CDR2 SYDVKM. DNA of the CDR3: TGTGCCAGCAGTTTACAGGGTTATGGCTACACCTTC. It specifies CASSLQGYGYTF.

The rearrangement links TRBV7-9 to TRBJ1-2; 8 bases align to TRBD1. V shed 5 bases and J 2 bases; nucleotides not matched to a gene: 7. Germline CDR1 SEHNR, CDR2 FQNEAQ (reference sequence). The CDR3 has 15 amino acids. CDR3 sequence (DNA): TGTGCCAGCAGCGGTCCGGGACAGGAGAACTATGGCTACACCTTC. Translation gives CASSGPGQENYGYTF.

The V gene is TRBV27, the J gene TRBJ1-2; 11 nucleotides match TRBD1. V lost 5 bases and J lost 5; bases outside the gene matches: 4. Germline V gene lookup returns CDR1 MNHEY and CDR2 SMNVEV (reference sequence). CDR3 length: 14 residues. CDR3 amino acids: CASSGQGARYGYTF. CDR3 bases: TGTGCCAGCAGTGGACAGGGGGCTCGATATGGCTACACCTTC.

The chain is built from TRBV5-1 and TRBJ2-1, with 11 bases lining up with TRBD2. V lost 1 base, J lost 2 bases, and 2 bases stayed unmatched. CDR1 and CDR2 from the germline V gene are SGHRS and YFSETQ. This CDR3 has 16 amino acids. The CDR3 DNA sequence: TGCGCCAGCAGCTTGCCTAGCGGGGGGCCCTACAATGAGCAGTTCTTC. It specifies CASSLPSGGPYNEQFF. The variable domain in full, completed from reference TRBV5-1 and TRBJ2-1, reads KAGVTQTPRYLIKTRGQQVTLSCSPISGHRSVSWYQQTPGQGLQFLFEYFSETQRNKGNFPGRFSGRQFSNSRSEMNVSTLELGDSALYLCASSLPSGGPYNEQFFGPGTRLTVL.

The V call is TRBV12-3 or TRBV12-4, the J call TRBJ2-7; the D gene is possibly TRBD2 (6 bases). This CDR3 has 13 residues. Trimming stripped 8 bases from V and 2 bases from J, with 13 bases between. CDR3: CASSSGVTYEQYF. The CDR3 DNA reads as TGTGCCAGCTCATCGGGGGTTACCTACGAGCAGTACTTC.

As for this clone: The junction departs from the called germline gene at one end, perhaps through a read error. V is TRBV6-1 and J is TRBJ2-2; 8 bases are shared with TRBD1. From germline, CDR1 is MNHNS and CDR2 SASEGT. The CDR3 is 15 residues long. CDR3 protein: CASREGTGGTGELFF. CDR3 DNA sequence: TGTGCCAGCAGAGAAGGGACAGGAGGAACCGGGGAGCTGTTTTTT.

In DNA, the CDR3 is TGTGCCAGCAGCTCCCTGGACAGGGGGCGGAGTGAAGCTTTCTTT. It yields the protein CASSSLDRGRSEAFF. The J gene is TRBJ1-1, the V gene TRBV11-3; TRBD1 matches at 11 bases. The trim removed 4 bases at V and 7 bases at J, leaving 8 bases unmatched. This CDR3 comprises 15 residues. Germline CDR1 reads SGHNT; CDR2 reads YENEEA.